This T cell receptor beta chain stems from a study of blood T cells in healthy people across ages. PCR was performed a second time for 7 to 11 cycles using a sample-barcoded 5' primer and a J-beta primer mix. One entry per CDR3 protein results from TCRdb running MiXCR on the 5' RACE reads. The top ten clones hold 30% to 40% of a sample with about 640,000 distinct CDR3 sequences, about 54% of them seen once. The V end lost 3 bases, the J end lost 6 bases, and 8 bases lay between the germline ends. Germline V CDR1 and CDR2: ENHRY, SYGVKD. The CDR3 runs to 12 residues. This receptor was obtained from a man aged 55 to 70 in good health. This chain uses TRBV10-3 with TRBJ1-2; unclear D gene. The sequenced sample consisted of blood. CDR3 in DNA: TGTGCCATCAGTGATCGAGAGAATGGCTACACCTTC. This encodes CAISDRENGYTF.